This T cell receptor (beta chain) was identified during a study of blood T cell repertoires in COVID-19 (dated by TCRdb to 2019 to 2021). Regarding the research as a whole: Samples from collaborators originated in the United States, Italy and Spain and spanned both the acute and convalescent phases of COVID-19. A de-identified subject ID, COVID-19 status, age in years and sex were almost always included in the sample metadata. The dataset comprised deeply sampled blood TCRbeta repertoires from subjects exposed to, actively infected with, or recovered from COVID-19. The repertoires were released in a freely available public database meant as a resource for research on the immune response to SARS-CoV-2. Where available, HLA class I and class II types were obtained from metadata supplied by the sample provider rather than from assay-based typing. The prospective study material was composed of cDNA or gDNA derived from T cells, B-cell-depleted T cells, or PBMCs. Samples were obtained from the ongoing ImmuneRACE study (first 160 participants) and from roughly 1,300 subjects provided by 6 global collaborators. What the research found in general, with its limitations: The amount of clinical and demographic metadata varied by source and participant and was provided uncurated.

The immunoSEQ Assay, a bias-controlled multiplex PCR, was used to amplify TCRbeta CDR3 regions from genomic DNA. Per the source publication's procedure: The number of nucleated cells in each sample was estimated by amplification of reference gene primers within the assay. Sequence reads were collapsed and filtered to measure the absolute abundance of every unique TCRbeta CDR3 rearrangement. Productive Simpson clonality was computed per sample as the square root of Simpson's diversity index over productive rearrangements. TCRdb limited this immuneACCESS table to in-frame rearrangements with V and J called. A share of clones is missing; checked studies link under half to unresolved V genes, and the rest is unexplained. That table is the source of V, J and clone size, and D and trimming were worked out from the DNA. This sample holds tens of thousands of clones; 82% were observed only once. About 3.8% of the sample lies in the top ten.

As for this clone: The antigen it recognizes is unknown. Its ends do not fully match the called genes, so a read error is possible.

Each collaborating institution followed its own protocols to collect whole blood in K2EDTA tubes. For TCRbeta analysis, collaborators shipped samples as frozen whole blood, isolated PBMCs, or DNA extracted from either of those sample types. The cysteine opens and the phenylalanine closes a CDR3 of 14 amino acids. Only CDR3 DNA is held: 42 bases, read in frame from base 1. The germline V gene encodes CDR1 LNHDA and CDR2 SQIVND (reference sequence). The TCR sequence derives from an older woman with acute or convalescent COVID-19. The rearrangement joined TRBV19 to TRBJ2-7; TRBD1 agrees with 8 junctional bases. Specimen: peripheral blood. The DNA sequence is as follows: TGTGCCAGTAGTGGTAACAGGGGGTGGTACGAGCAGCACTTC. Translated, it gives CASSGNRGWYEQHF.